The T cell receptor (beta chain) described here comes from a study of radiotherapy plus CTLA-4 blockade in lung cancer. The overall study: Among patients, over 15% showed objective responses, and around 30% had disease control.

Sequencing was performed with immunoSEQ multiplex PCR; in TCRdb, only in-frame clones are kept and a portion is missing. Of around 80,000 clones listed, less than 85% were seen once; the top ten hold approximately 0.8%. Enrolled patients, whose metastatic non-small-cell lung cancer was chemo-refractory, received focal radiation plus CTLA-4 blockade with ipilimumab. CDR3 size: 16 residues. Germline CDR1 reads SEHNR; CDR2 reads FQNEAQ (reference sequence). Trimming stripped 2 bases from V and 5 bases from J, with 16 bases between. The sample in question was peripheral blood, obtained from a patient treated with radiotherapy plus ipilimumab. The TCR comes from a human donor with non-small cell lung cancer who had stable disease on radiotherapy plus ipilimumab. The chain recombines TRBV7-9 with TRBJ2-1, with D perhaps TRBD1 or TRBD2 (6 bases each). CDR3 coding DNA: TGTGCCAGCAGCTTATTAGGAGGGGGTCCGGACAATGAGCAGTTCTTC. Translation gives CASSLLGGGPDNEQFF.